The clone carrying this T cell receptor beta chain turned up a few times. Its antigen is as yet unknown. The V and J ends lost 6 bases and 3 bases respectively, with 20 bases between them. The CDR3 sequence is 16 residues long. Germline CDR1 and CDR2: KGHSH and LQKENI. This sample stems from a study of T cell repertoires in cytomegalovirus infection. Findings of the study overall: The ex vivo response showed dominance by HLA-C-restricted CMV-specific TCR beta clonotypes.

Using its own MiXCR run on the reads, TCRdb lists one record per CDR3 protein. The sample lists roughly 920,000 distinct CDR3 sequences, around 29% occurring once. This sequence was found in a human donor in good health (CMV status not recorded). Some clones in this sample may be carry-over from other donors' samples. The chain couples TRBV18 to TRBJ1-2; D gene ambiguous. The sample here was cultured CD8+ T cells from PBMCs, taken from culture after CMV antigen stimulation. CDR3 coding DNA: TGTGCCAGCTCGCCGCTCGGGGTGGCGCGAGACTATGGCTACACCTTC. Translation gives CASSPLGVARDYGYTF.